Listed here are 21 T cell receptor beta chains from one sample, sequenced in a study of shared clonotypes between healthy human individuals. Produced via immunoSEQ multiplex PCR; TCRdb's table is partial and in-frame only. The sample includes 760,000 or so clones, roughly 96% of them seen just once. Naive CD8 cells comprised CD45RO-negative, CCR7-positively selected cells, excluding terminally differentiated effector memory CD45RA+ cells. Sequencing was done on a sample of naive CD8+ T cells sorted from blood. The receptors were gathered from a man aged 25-45 years in good health.

In this sample, this clone turned up once. The genes are TRBV29-1 and TRBJ1-4; D is unclear. In germline, CDR1 is SQVTM, CDR2 ANQGSEA. The CDR3 is made up of 15 amino acids. Trimming left V 0 bases short and J 5 bases short, with 13 bases between. DNA of the CDR3: TGCAGCGTTGAAGAGCGAGGCCTAGGAAATGAAAAACTGTTTTTT. This gives the protein CSVEERGLGNEKLFF.

This chain links TRBV5-4 with TRBJ2-7; D perhaps matches TRBD2 (6 bases). The ends were cut back, 6 bases at V and 6 bases at J, with 16 bases in the middle. This CDR3 is built from 13 residues. CDR1 is SGHNT, CDR2 YYREEE, per germline (reference sequence). The CDR3: CASTGGTQAEQYF. CDR3 DNA sequence: TGTGCCAGCACCGGGGGTACGCAAGCCGAGCAGTACTTC.

The chain is built from TRBV5-1 and TRBJ1-5; D unresolved. Germline V gives CDR1 SGHRS, CDR2 YFSETQ. This CDR3 comprises 14 residues. Trimming left V 5 bases short and J 5 bases short, with 14 bases between. The CDR3 DNA reads as TGCGCCAGCAGTAAGCGACAAGGCGATCAGCCCCAGCATTTT. Translating it yields CASSKRQGDQPQHF.

V usage is TRBV27 and J usage is TRBJ2-7; D uncertain. V was clipped by 5 bases and J by 3 bases, with 11 bases between them. From germline, CDR1 is MNHEY and CDR2 SMNVEV (reference sequence). CDR3 length: 13 amino acids. The CDR3 sequence is CASSLSSHYEQYF. Here the CDR3 DNA reads TGTGCCAGCAGTCTCTCGTCGCACTACGAGCAGTACTTC.

The chain uses TRBV15 and TRBJ2-3, with a tentative D call TRBD2 (5 bases). The germline gives CDR1 LNHNV, CDR2 YYDKDF (reference sequence). The V end was cut by 8 bases, the J end by 10 bases, with 16 bases between. There are 12 residues in the CDR3. The CDR3 DNA follows: TGTGCCACCTTGAGTGGGTCCGGGGCGCAGTATTTT. As protein: CATLSGSGAQYF.

The chain carries TRBV28 and TRBJ2-1; tentatively, D is TRBD2 (6 bases). Germline V CDR1 and CDR2: MDHEN, SYDVKM. V lost 5 bases and J lost 4, with 24 bases in between. The CDR3 runs 18 residues. The CDR3, as DNA: TGTGCCAGCAGTCCTTCCTACCTCTCCCGGGGGACTTACAATGAGCAGTTCTTC. It codes for CASSPSYLSRGTYNEQFF.

This chain links TRBV7-2 with TRBJ2-4; 9 positions agree with TRBD2. V was clipped by 3 bases and J by 8 bases; unmatched bases: 8. Germline CDR1 and CDR2: SGHTA and FQGNSA. This CDR3 comprises 15 residues. The chain's CDR3 is CASSFALGGRDIQYF. The CDR3, as DNA: TGTGCCAGCAGCTTCGCACTCGGCGGGAGGGACATTCAGTACTTC.

The chain uses TRBV27 and TRBJ2-1, with D unresolved. The length of the CDR3 is 15 residues. Germline-derived CDR1 and CDR2 are MNHEY and SMNVEV (reference sequence). Between the trimmed V and J ends, which lost 2 bases and 7 bases, there was a span of 15 bases. The DNA for the CDR3 is TGTGCCAGCAGTTTAGTACGTGTAGTCAATAATGAGCAGTTCTTC. Amino acid sequence: CASSLVRVVNNEQFF.

This sequence joins TRBV7-3 and TRBJ2-7; possible D gene TRBD1, 6 bases. The CDR3 has 15 amino acids. V was clipped by 0 bases and J by 3 bases, with 12 bases between them. Germline V CDR1 and CDR2: SGHTA, FQGTGA. The CDR3 bases are TGTGCCAGCAGCTTAACGTCAGGGGAGATCTACGAGCAGTACTTC. Translating gives CASSLTSGEIYEQYF.

This clone was recorded once. The V gene is TRBV11-2, the J gene TRBJ2-2; unclear D gene. CDR1 SGHAT and CDR2 FQNNGV come from the germline V gene. The CDR3 loop spans 13 amino acids. Trimming took 6 bases from V and 8 from J, leaving 13 bases between them. CDR3 amino acids: CASRELVTGELFF. The DNA of the CDR3 is TGTGCCAGCAGAGAACTCGTAACTGGGGAGCTGTTTTTT.

The V and J genes are TRBV9 and TRBJ2-3; D not certain. The CDR3 length is 16 residues. The V gene's germline CDR1 is SGDLS and CDR2 YYNGEE. The V gene lost 0 bases and the J gene lost 4 bases, with 15 bases spanning the gap. The CDR3 region has the DNA TGTGCCAGCAGCGTAGCTCGTAAAGGAGAGGCAGATACGCAGTATTTT. Residues: CASSVARKGEADTQYF.

The chain recombines TRBV29-1 with TRBJ2-7; no firm D call. The CDR3 length is 15 residues. Trimming took 5 bases from V and 3 from J, leaving 20 bases between them. In germline, CDR1 is SQVTM, CDR2 ANQGSEA. This chain's CDR3 is CSVSDLDPPFYEQYF. The CDR3 coding sequence is TGCAGCGTTAGTGACCTGGACCCTCCTTTCTACGAGCAGTACTTC.

As for this clone: Additional DNA sequences in this sample encode the identical CDR3. The chain uses TRBV4-3 and TRBJ2-1; TRBD2 aligns across 12 bases. This CDR3 region has 15 residues. CDR1 and CDR2 (germline): LGHNA, YSLEER. The V gene end was trimmed by 1 base and the J gene end by 5 bases; junction bases not matched to a gene: 0. The CDR3 loop is CASSQGTSGNNEQFF. The CDR3 nucleotides are TGCGCCAGCAGCCAAGGGACTAGCGGGAACAATGAGCAGTTCTTC.

V gene TRBV11-2 combines with J gene TRBJ2-2; D unresolved. The CDR3 consists of 11 residues. Looked up from germline, CDR1 is SGHAT and CDR2 is FQNNGV. V gave up 4 bases and J gave up 5 bases, with 2 bases separating them. The CDR3 DNA reads TGTGCCAGCAGCTGGACCGGGGAGCTGTTTTTT. Translating gives CASSWTGELFF.

J is TRBJ2-3 and V is TRBV7-6; 8 positions match TRBD1. The CDR3 is 16 amino acids. The V gene's germline CDR1 is SGHVS and CDR2 FNYEAQ. With V trimmed by 5 bases and J by 2 bases, 9 bases remained unmatched. The CDR3 coding sequence is TGTGCCAGCAGCGGCGGGACAGGACTACTCACAGATACGCAGTATTTT. Amino acids: CASSGGTGLLTDTQYF.

The chain links TRBV5-5 to TRBJ1-4; 7 bases line up with TRBD1. CDR1 SGHKS and CDR2 YYEKEE come from the germline V gene (reference sequence). Unmatched junction bases numbered 4, after V lost 0 bases and J lost 8 bases. The length of the CDR3 is 14 residues. The CDR3 nucleotides read TGTGCCAGCAGCTTGGGACAGGGCGGGGAAAAACTGTTTTTT. Amino acids: CASSLGQGGEKLFF.

This chain connects TRBV27 to TRBJ2-5, with D unclear. The CDR3 covers 13 residues. Germline V gene sequence: CDR1 MNHEY, CDR2 SMNVEV (reference sequence). V lost 8 bases and J lost 5, with 15 bases in between. The CDR3 protein is CASALLLGETQYF. As DNA, the CDR3 is TGTGCCAGCGCCCTTCTCCTCGGGGAGACCCAGTACTTC.

The rearrangement links TRBV14 to TRBJ2-7, with 9 nucleotides matching TRBD1. V gave up 4 bases and J gave up 5 bases; unmatched junction bases: 9. The germline V gene encodes CDR1 SGHDN and CDR2 FVKESK. The CDR3 is 15 amino acids. CDR3 bases: TGTGCCAGCAGCCGGCCAGGGACAGGGCTCGACGAGCAGTACTTC. As protein: CASSRPGTGLDEQYF.

Worth noting for this clone: The same CDR3 is also encoded by other DNA sequences in this sample. The chain links TRBV5-1 to TRBJ2-7; D possibly corresponds to TRBD1 (6 bases). Trimming took off 8 bases at V and 2 bases at J, with 14 bases between the two ends. The V gene's germline CDR1 is SGHRS and CDR2 YFSETQ. CDR3 length: 13 residues. The CDR3 region is CASTDRGAYEQYF. The CDR3 DNA reads TGCGCCAGTACGGACAGAGGGGCCTACGAGCAGTACTTC.

The gene calls are TRBV18 and TRBJ2-2, with 7 bases fitting TRBD1. With V trimmed by 8 bases and J by 6 bases, 15 bases remained unmatched. The CDR3 sequence is 16 residues long. From germline, CDR1 is KGHSH and CDR2 LQKENI. CDR3 protein: CASLDLGTVVAGELFF. The CDR3 DNA sequence: TGTGCCAGCCTTGACCTCGGGACAGTGGTCGCCGGGGAGCTGTTTTTT.

The chain joins TRBV2 to TRBJ2-1; D unresolved. V gave up 8 bases and J gave up 8 bases, with 7 bases separating them. Germline V gives CDR1 SNHLY, CDR2 FYNNEI. CDR3 length: 10 amino acids. In DNA form, the CDR3 reads TGTGCCAGCCTCTCCCATGAGCAGTTCTTC. Protein: CASLSHEQFF.